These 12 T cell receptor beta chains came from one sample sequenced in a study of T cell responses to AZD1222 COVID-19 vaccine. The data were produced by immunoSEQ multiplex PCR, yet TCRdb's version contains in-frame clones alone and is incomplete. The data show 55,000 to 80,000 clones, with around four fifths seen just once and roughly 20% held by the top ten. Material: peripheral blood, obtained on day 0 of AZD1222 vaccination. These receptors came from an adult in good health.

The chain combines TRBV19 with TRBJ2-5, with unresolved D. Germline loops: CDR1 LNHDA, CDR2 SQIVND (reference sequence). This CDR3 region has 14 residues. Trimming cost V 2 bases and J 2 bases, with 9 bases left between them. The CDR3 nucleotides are TGTGCCAGTAGTATACGATCGGTACAAGAGACCCAGTACTTC. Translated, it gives CASSIRSVQETQYF.

In DNA, the CDR3 is TGTGCCAGCAGTTACACAGGGAATTCACCCCTCCACTTT. This codes for CASSYTGNSPLHF. This rearrangement joins TRBV6-5 to TRBJ1-6; a weak D match, TRBD1 (6 bases). This CDR3 region has 13 residues. Looked up from germline, CDR1 is MNHEY and CDR2 is SVGAGI. Trimming pared 2 bases from V and 7 bases from J, leaving 6 bases between.

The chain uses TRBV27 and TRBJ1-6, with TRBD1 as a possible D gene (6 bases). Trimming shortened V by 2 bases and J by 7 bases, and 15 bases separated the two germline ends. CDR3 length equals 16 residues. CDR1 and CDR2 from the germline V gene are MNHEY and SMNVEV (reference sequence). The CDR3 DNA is TGTGCCAGCAGTTTAAGGACAGACATGTGGAATTCACCCCTCCACTTT. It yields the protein CASSLRTDMWNSPLHF.

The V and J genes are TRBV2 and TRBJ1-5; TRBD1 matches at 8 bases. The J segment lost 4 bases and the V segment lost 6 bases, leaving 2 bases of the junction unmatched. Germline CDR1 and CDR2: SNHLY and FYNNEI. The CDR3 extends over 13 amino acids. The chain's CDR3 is CASRRTGNQPQHF. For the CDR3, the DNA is TGTGCCAGCAGAAGGACAGGGAATCAGCCCCAGCATTTT.

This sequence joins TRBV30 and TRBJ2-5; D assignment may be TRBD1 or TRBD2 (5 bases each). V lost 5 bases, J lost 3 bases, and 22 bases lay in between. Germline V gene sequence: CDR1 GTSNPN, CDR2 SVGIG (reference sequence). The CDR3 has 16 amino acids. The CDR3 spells CAWLFRRDGLKETQYF. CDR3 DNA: TGTGCCTGGCTATTCCGACGGGACGGCTTAAAAGAGACCCAGTACTTC. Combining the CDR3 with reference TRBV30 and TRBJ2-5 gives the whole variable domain SQTIHQWPATLVQPVGSPLSLECTVEGTSNPNLYWYRQAAGRGLQLLFYSVGIGQISSEVPQNLSASRPQDRQFILSSKKLLLSDSGFYLCAWLFRRDGLKETQYFGPGTRLLVL.

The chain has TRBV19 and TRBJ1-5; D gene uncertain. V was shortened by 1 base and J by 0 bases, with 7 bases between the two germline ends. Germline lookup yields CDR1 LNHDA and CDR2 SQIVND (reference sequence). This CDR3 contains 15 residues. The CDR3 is CASSIAVHSNQPQHF. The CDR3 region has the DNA TGTGCCAGTAGTATAGCCGTTCATAGCAATCAGCCCCAGCATTTT.

The CDR3 reads CASSDGTSGSRGSSYNEQFF. Written as DNA, the CDR3 is TGCGCCAGCAGTGACGGGACTAGCGGGAGTAGGGGGAGCTCCTACAATGAGCAGTTCTTC. The gene calls are TRBV10-2 and TRBJ2-1; 14 nucleotides line up with TRBD2. V shed 3 bases, J shed 0 bases, and the junction held 10 bases outside the gene matches. Per germline, CDR1 WSHSY and CDR2 SAAADI. The CDR3 spans 20 residues.

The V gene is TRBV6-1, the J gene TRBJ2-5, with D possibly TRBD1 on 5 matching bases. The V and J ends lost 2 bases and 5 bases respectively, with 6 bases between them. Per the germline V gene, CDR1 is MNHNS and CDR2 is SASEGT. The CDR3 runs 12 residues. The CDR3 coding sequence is TGTGCCAGCAGTGAACAGGGCGAGACCCAGTACTTC. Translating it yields CASSEQGETQYF.

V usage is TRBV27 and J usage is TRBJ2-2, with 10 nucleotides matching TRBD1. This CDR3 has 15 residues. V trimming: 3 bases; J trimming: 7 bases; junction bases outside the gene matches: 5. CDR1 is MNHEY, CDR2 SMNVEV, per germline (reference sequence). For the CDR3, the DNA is TGTGCCAGCAGTTTCCGGACAGGGGGGAACGGGGAGCTGTTTTTT. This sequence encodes CASSFRTGGNGELFF.

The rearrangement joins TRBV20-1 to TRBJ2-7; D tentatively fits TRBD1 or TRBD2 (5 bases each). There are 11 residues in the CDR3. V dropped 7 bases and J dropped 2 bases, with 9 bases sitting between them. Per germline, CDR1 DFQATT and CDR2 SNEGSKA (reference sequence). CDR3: CSGEGTYEQYF. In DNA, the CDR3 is TGCAGTGGTGAGGGGACCTACGAGCAGTACTTC.

The CDR3 loop is CAWSHTRGAGAEAFF. The CDR3 DNA is TGTGCCTGGTCCCACACGAGGGGCGCGGGAGCTGAAGCTTTCTTT. V is TRBV30 and J is TRBJ1-1, with D tentatively TRBD1 (5 bases). The CDR3 runs to 15 residues. Germline CDR1 and CDR2: GTSNPN and SVGIG (reference sequence). The V and J ends lost 5 bases and 6 bases respectively, with 22 bases between them.

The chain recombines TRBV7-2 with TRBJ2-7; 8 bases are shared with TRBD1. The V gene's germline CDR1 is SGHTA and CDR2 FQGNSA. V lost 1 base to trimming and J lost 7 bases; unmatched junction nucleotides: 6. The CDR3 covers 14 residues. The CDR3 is CASSLDQGAWEQYF. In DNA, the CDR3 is TGTGCCAGCAGCTTAGATCAGGGGGCGTGGGAGCAGTACTTC.